Below are 20 T cell receptor beta chains sequenced from a single sample in a study of blood T cell repertoires in COVID-19 (dated by TCRdb to 2018 to 2021). Receptor amplification or capture employed the immunoSEQ multiplex PCR assay. In TCRdb, the immuneACCESS table is reduced to in-frame sequences with V and J assigned. These tables do not hold every clone; where another copy was compared, an unresolved V gene accounts for under half, and the others remain unexplained. Counted in this sample were tens of thousands of clones; roughly 85% of them appeared once. Approximately 3.6% of the sample belongs to the ten largest clones. Input material: peripheral blood. These receptors all come from a man aged 45-60 years with acute or convalescent COVID-19.

This clone has just one count. The chain links TRBV6-5 to TRBJ2-5, with TRBD2 matching 10 bases. Losses at the gene ends were 9 bases for V and 2 bases for J; bases not matched to a gene: 6. Germline V gene data show CDR1 as MNHEY and CDR2 as SVGAGI. The CDR3 extends over 14 amino acids. The CDR3 here is CASVSGGSQETQYF. CDR3 sequence (DNA): TGTGCCAGTGTTAGCGGGGGGTCTCAAGAGACCCAGTACTTC.

J is TRBJ2-7 and V is TRBV28; TRBD1 matches 8 bases. Germline-derived CDR1 and CDR2 are MDHEN and SYDVKM. The CDR3 length is 14 residues. Unmatched junction bases numbered 9, after V lost 4 bases and J lost 7 bases. The CDR3 bases are TGTGCCAGCAGTTCCGGGACAGGAAAGGTGGAGCAGTACTTC. Amino acids: CASSSGTGKVEQYF. Full variable domain (remainder filled in from reference TRBV28 and TRBJ2-7): DVKVTQSSRYLVKRTGEKVFLECVQDMDHENMFWYRQDPGLGLRLIYFSYDVKMKEKGDIPEGYSVSREKKERFSLILESASTNQTSMYLCASSSGTGKVEQYFGPGTRLTVT.

This sequence joins TRBV6-5 and TRBJ2-7, with a possible D match to TRBD1 (6 bases). The germline CDR1 and CDR2 sequences are MNHEY and SVGAGI. Trimming took 3 bases from V and 2 from J, leaving 11 bases between them. CDR3 length: 14 amino acids. The CDR3 protein is CASSYGQGTYEQYF. The CDR3 DNA reads TGTGCCAGCAGTTATGGTCAGGGGACCTACGAGCAGTACTTC.

The rearrangement joins TRBV5-1 to TRBJ1-1, with 7 bases identical to TRBD1. The V gene's germline CDR1 is SGHRS and CDR2 YFSETQ. The J segment lost 3 bases and the V segment lost 7 bases, leaving 9 bases of the junction unmatched. This CDR3 has 14 amino acids. The CDR3 sequence: CASFNRGRDTEAFF. Here the CDR3 DNA reads TGCGCCAGCTTCAACAGGGGAAGAGACACTGAAGCTTTCTTT.

The chain is built from TRBV4-2 and TRBJ1-1; possibly TRBD1 for D (5 bases). V was clipped by 0 bases and J by 5 bases, with 13 bases between them. The CDR3 has 15 amino acids. Germline-derived CDR1 and CDR2 are LGHNA and YNFKEQ. CDR3 nucleotides: TGTGCCAGCAGCCAAGATCCGACAGTGAGAACTGAAGCTTTCTTT. Its protein is CASSQDPTVRTEAFF.

V is TRBV13 and J is TRBJ2-1, with 9 nucleotides matching TRBD2. This CDR3 is 21 amino acids long. The germline V gene has CDR1 PRHDT and CDR2 FYEKMQ (reference sequence). With 5 bases clipped from V and 0 bases from J, the junction kept 20 bases outside the gene matches. This CDR3 reads CASSASGMWASGKSSYNEQFF. CDR3 in DNA: TGTGCCAGCAGCGCTTCCGGTATGTGGGCTAGCGGGAAAAGCTCCTACAATGAGCAGTTCTTC.

The rearrangement links TRBV2 to TRBJ2-2; D is perhaps TRBD1 (5 bases). The germline V gene encodes CDR1 SNHLY and CDR2 FYNNEI. Trimming took off 5 bases at V and 3 bases at J, with 16 bases between the two ends. CDR3 size: 16 residues. CDR3 coding DNA: TGTGCCAGCAGTCGGACGACAGCCGTAGACACCGGGGAGCTGTTTTTT. This sequence encodes CASSRTTAVDTGELFF.

The CDR3 loop is CASSLGAEETQYF. In DNA form, the CDR3 reads TGTGCCAGCAGCTTGGGGGCCGAAGAGACCCAGTACTTC. V is TRBV7-9 and J is TRBJ2-5, with a tentative D call TRBD1 (6 bases). This CDR3 has 13 amino acids. Germline lookup yields CDR1 SEHNR and CDR2 FQNEAQ (reference sequence). Trimming stripped 3 bases from V and 3 bases from J, with 8 bases between.

The V and J genes are TRBV5-1 and TRBJ1-6, with D tentatively TRBD1 (6 bases). Per the germline V gene, CDR1 is SGHRS and CDR2 is YFSETQ. The CDR3 loop spans 14 amino acids. Trimming stripped 10 bases from V and 10 bases from J, with 21 bases between. The DNA for the CDR3 is TGCGCCCGCCGGCCGGGGGGGGGCCGATCACCCCTCCACTTT. It is translated as CARRPGGGRSPLHF.

The rearrangement links TRBV5-6 to TRBJ2-1; TRBD2 matches at 9 bases. V lost 7 bases, J lost 0 bases, and 2 bases stayed unmatched. The CDR3 covers 14 residues. The germline V gene has CDR1 SGHDT and CDR2 YYEEEE. The CDR3: CASLAGTSYNEQFF. Here the CDR3 DNA reads TGTGCCAGCCTAGCGGGGACCTCCTACAATGAGCAGTTCTTC.

The V and J genes are TRBV4-2 and TRBJ1-5; unclear D gene. Trimming took off 5 bases at V and 4 bases at J, with 9 bases between the two ends. Germline loops: CDR1 LGHNA, CDR2 YNFKEQ. The length of the CDR3 is 13 residues. The CDR3 loop is CASSREPNQPQHF. CDR3 coding DNA: TGTGCCAGCAGCAGGGAGCCGAATCAGCCCCAGCATTTT.

The chain is built from TRBV18 and TRBJ1-1; 11 bases fit TRBD1. Unmatched junction bases numbered 11, after V lost 3 bases and J lost 11 bases. CDR1 is KGHSH, CDR2 LQKENI, per germline. CDR3 length: 15 amino acids. In DNA form, the CDR3 reads TGTGCCAGCTCACCCCCCCCGGGACAGGGGGTAGAGGCTTTCTTT. Its protein is CASSPPPGQGVEAFF.

CDR3 bases: TGCGCCAGCAGCTTGCCGGACAGAAATTATGGCTACACCTTC. Amino acids: CASSLPDRNYGYTF. The chain employs TRBV5-1 and TRBJ1-2, with a tentative D call TRBD1 (6 bases). In germline, CDR1 is SGHRS, CDR2 YFSETQ. The CDR3 sequence is 14 residues long. V was trimmed by 1 base and J by 5 bases, leaving 12 bases between them.

Only a few counts were recorded for this clone. The chain is built from TRBV3-1 (or the pseudogene TRBV3-2) and TRBJ1-2; D possibly corresponds to TRBD1 (5 bases). The V and J ends lost 0 bases and 7 bases respectively, with 15 bases between them. CDR3 length: 15 residues. Per the germline V gene, CDR1 is LGHDT and CDR2 is YNNKEL (reference sequence). The CDR3 DNA sequence: TGTGCCAGCAGCCAAGATATCGCCAGGGTGGGTGGCTACACCTTC. It yields the protein CASSQDIARVGGYTF.

This sequence joins TRBV5-1 and TRBJ1-4; TRBD1 matches 9 bases. Germline trimming cut 4 bases from V and 6 bases from J; bases unmatched to any gene: 4. Germline V lookup: CDR1 SGHRS, CDR2 YFSETQ. This CDR3 has 14 amino acids. CDR3 nucleotide sequence: TGCGCCAGCAGCCTCGGGACAGGGCATGAAAAACTGTTTTTT. Translating gives CASSLGTGHEKLFF.

The chain recombines TRBV5-1 with TRBJ1-1; no clear D. Germline V gene sequence: CDR1 SGHRS, CDR2 YFSETQ. V shed 2 bases and J shed 0 bases, with 11 bases lying between them. The CDR3 sequence is 15 residues long. The CDR3, as DNA: TGCGCCAGCAGCTTTAACGGAGGCATGAACACTGAAGCTTTCTTT. Its translation: CASSFNGGMNTEAFF.

This clone was recorded only once. The chain has TRBV4-1 and TRBJ1-2; 8 bases map to TRBD1. Germline lookup yields CDR1 MGHRA and CDR2 YSYEKL. The CDR3 spans 18 residues. The ends lost 1 base at V and 5 bases at J; junction bases unmatched: 15. The CDR3 spells CASSQGRTGPSSPYGYTF. The CDR3 nucleotides read TGCGCCAGCAGCCAAGGTCGGACAGGGCCTAGCTCCCCATATGGCTACACCTTC.

The V and J genes are TRBV5-6 and TRBJ1-2, with 9 bases fitting TRBD1. The CDR3 spans 14 residues. V lost 0 bases to trimming and J lost 7 bases; unmatched junction nucleotides: 4. In germline, CDR1 is SGHDT, CDR2 YYEEEE. Here the CDR3 DNA reads TGTGCCAGCAGCTTGGGGACAGGGGAGCTTGGCTACACCTTC. Its protein product is CASSLGTGELGYTF.

This sequence joins TRBV5-1 and TRBJ2-1; perhaps TRBD2 as D (6 bases). Trimming removed 0 bases at V and 10 bases at J, with 11 bases between. The CDR3 loop spans 13 amino acids. The germline V gene has CDR1 SGHRS and CDR2 YFSETQ. CDR3 nucleotides: TGCGCCAGCAGCTTGGGGAGGGCGGGAGAGCAGTTCTTC. Translation: CASSLGRAGEQFF. Based on the CDR3 plus reference TRBV5-1 and TRBJ2-1, the full variable domain is KAGVTQTPRYLIKTRGQQVTLSCSPISGHRSVSWYQQTPGQGLQFLFEYFSETQRNKGNFPGRFSGRQFSNSRSEMNVSTLELGDSALYLCASSLGRAGEQFFGPGTRLTVL.

This chain uses TRBV2 with TRBJ2-5, with 10 positions matching TRBD2. CDR3 length: 15 residues. The germline V gene has CDR1 SNHLY and CDR2 FYNNEI. Trimming removed 7 bases from V and 2 bases from J; junction bases left unmatched: 7. The CDR3 spells CASTRLAGQQETQYF. The CDR3 DNA reads TGTGCCAGCACAAGACTAGCGGGCCAGCAAGAGACCCAGTACTTC.